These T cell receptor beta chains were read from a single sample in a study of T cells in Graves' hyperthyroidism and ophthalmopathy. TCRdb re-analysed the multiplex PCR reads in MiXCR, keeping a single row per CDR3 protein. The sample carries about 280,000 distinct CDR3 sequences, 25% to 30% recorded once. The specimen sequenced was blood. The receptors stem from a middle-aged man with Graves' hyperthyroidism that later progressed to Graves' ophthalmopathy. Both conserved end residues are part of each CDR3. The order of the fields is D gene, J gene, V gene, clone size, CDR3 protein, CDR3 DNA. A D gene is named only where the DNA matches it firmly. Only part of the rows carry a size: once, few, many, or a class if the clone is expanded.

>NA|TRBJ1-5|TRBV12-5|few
CASGFGHSNQPQHF
TGTGCTAGTGGTTTCGGACATAGCAATCAGCCCCAGCATTTT
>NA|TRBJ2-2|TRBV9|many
CASSVVRESAGELFF
TGTGCCAGCAGCGTAGTCCGGGAAAGTGCCGGGGAGCTGTTTTTT
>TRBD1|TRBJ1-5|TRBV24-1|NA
CATSERTGMGQPQHF
TGTGCCACCAGTGAACGGACAGGGATGGGTCAGCCCCAGCATTTT
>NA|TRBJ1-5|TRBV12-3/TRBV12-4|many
CASTLVGGHSNQPQHF
TGTGCCAGCACCCTCGTGGGGGGTCATAGCAATCAGCCCCAGCATTTT
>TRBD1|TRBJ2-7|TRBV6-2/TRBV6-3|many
CASSYSIGTGGTYSYEQYF
TGTGCCAGCAGTTACTCGATCGGGACAGGGGGCACCTACTCCTACGAGCAGTACTTC
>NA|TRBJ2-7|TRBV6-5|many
CASSYRGRPYEQYF
TGTGCCAGCAGTTACAGGGGGAGACCCTACGAGCAGTACTTC
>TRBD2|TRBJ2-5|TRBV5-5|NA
CASREPGLDPHF
TGTGCCAGCAGGGAGCCGGGACTAGACCCGCACTTC
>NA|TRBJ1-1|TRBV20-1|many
CSARGGSTEAFF
TGCAGTGCTAGAGGGGGGAGCACTGAAGCTTTCTTT
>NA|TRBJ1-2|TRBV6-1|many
CASSQTRSGYTF
TGTGCCAGCAGTCAAACTCGGAGCGGCTACACCTTC
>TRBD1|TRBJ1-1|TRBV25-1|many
CASSGDRVSDEAFF
TGTGCCAGCAGCGGGGACAGGGTAAGCGATGAAGCTTTCTTT
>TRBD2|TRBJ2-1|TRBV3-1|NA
CASSLAGGLRGEQFF
TGTGCCAGCAGCCTAGCGGGAGGGCTTCGCGGTGAGCAGTTCTTC
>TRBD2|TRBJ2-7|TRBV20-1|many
CSAATSGALYEQYF
TGCAGTGCCGCCACTAGCGGAGCTCTCTACGAGCAGTACTTC
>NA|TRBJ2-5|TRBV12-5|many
CASGLWGKETQYF
TGTGCTAGTGGTCTGTGGGGAAAGGAGACCCAGTACTTC
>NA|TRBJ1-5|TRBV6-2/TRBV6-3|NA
CASSPPRYQGFNSNQPQHF
TGTGCCAGCAGTCCCCCTCGTTATCAAGGCTTCAATAGCAATCAGCCCCAGCATTTT
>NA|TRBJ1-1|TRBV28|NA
CASVPGQNTEAFF
TGTGCCAGCGTCCCGGGACAGAACACTGAAGCTTTCTTT
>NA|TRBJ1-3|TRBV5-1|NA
CTSSLVGGGNTIYF
TGCACCAGCAGCTTGGTCGGCGGTGGAAACACCATATATTTT
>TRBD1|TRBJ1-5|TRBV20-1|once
CSARAGQGNNQPQHF
TGCAGTGCTAGAGCAGGACAGGGGAACAATCAGCCCCAGCATTTT
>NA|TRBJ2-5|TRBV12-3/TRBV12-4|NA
CASHRGETQYF
TGTGCCAGCCATAGGGGAGAGACCCAGTACTTC
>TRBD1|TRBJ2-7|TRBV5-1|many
CASSPRGRGSSYEQYF
TGCGCCAGCAGCCCCAGGGGGCGCGGGTCCTCCTACGAGCAGTACTTC
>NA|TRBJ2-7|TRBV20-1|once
CSAIAGDWYEQYF
TGCAGTGCTATCGCCGGGGACTGGTACGAGCAGTACTTC
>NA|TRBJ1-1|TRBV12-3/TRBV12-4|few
CASSPRGQPTEAFF
TGTGCCAGCAGTCCCCGAGGACAACCTACTGAAGCTTTCTTT
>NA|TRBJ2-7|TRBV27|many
CASSLGRISYEQYF
TGTGCCAGCAGTTTAGGTAGGATATCCTACGAGCAGTACTTC
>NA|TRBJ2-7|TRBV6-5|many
CASSFGPSYEQYF
TGTGCCAGCAGTTTCGGACCTTCCTACGAGCAGTACTTC
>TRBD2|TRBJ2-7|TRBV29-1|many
CSVVLRGSTHEQYF
TGCAGCGTTGTATTGCGGGGGAGCACCCACGAGCAGTACTTC
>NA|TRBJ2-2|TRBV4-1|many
CASRSRLGELFF
TGCGCCAGCAGGAGTAGGTTGGGGGAGCTGTTTTTT
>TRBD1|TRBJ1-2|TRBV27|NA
CASSRWTGGYGYTF
TGTGCCAGCAGTCGATGGACAGGGGGCTATGGCTACACCTTC
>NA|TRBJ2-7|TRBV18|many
CASSLSRVDEQYF
TGTGCCAGCTCACTATCTAGGGTCGACGAGCAGTACTTC
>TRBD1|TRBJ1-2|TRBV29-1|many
CSVRTGGDGYTF
TGCAGCGTTCGGACAGGGGGGGATGGCTACACCTTC
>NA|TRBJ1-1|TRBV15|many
CATTITGWENTEAFF
TGTGCCACCACTATTACAGGGTGGGAGAACACTGAAGCTTTCTTT
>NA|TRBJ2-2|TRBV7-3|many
CASSLMAGQNTGELFF
TGTGCCAGCAGCTTAATGGCGGGACAGAACACCGGGGAGCTGTTTTTT
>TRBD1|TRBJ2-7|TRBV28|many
CASSRTGGYEQYF
TGTGCCAGCAGTCGGACAGGGGGCTACGAGCAGTACTTC